This TCR beta chain was obtained from a study of T and B cells in COVID-19 patients. Looking at the study overall: The recovered cohort's median age was about 35 years, versus approximately 73 years in active infection. Comorbidities linked to unfavorable COVID-19 outcome were present in about 90% of the 20 active-infection patients.

TRB was amplified from around 250-500 ng of blood genomic DNA. CDR1 is LNHDA and CDR2 is SQIVND in the germline V gene (reference sequence). V lost 6 bases, J lost 1 base, and 5 bases lay in between. The CDR3 is 12 residues long. Study-wide results and limits: Clonality of TRB repertoires was high in active COVID-19; recovery brought above-healthy diversity and richness. There were about 2,500 TCR clusters exclusive to the recovered cohort, a few dozen with low generation probability.

TRB rearrangements were amplified by multiplex PCR with BIOMED2 TRB-A/B primers. TCRdb analysed the multiplex PCR reads with MiXCR anew, one entry per CDR3 protein. The sample lists tens of thousands of distinct CDR3 sequences, over 25% occurring once. This clonotype was picked up a small number of times. The antigen is not known. This sequence was found in a human donor who had recovered from COVID-19. The chain joins TRBV19 to TRBJ2-3, with D unresolved. Sequenced input: blood. The CDR3 sequence is CASRTGTDTQYF. Written as DNA, the CDR3 is TGTGCCAGTAGAACGGGCACAGATACGCAGTATTTT.